This is a list of T cell receptor beta chains from one sample in a study of T cell responses to AZD1222 COVID-19 vaccine. Measured with immunoSEQ multiplex PCR; TCRdb has only the in-frame clones, and not every one. The sample records about 160,000 clones, about 92% being singletons. This material consisted of peripheral blood, taken on day 0 of MenACWY control vaccination. These receptors were obtained from an adult in good health. The CDR3 runs from the conserved cysteine through the conserved F or W. D genes are given only for firm matches.

D | V | CDR3
NA | TRBV19 | CASSNPGYNYGYTF
TRBD2 | TRBV27 | CASSLPSVERERRHEQYF
NA | TRBV6-6 | CASSSPPDTQYF
NA | TRBV9 | CASSVGPATSEAFF
NA | TRBV6-1 | CASSTNPGTYQPQHF
NA | TRBV16 | CASSQSSSEKLFF
NA | TRBV27 | CASSLNLESSEQYF
TRBD1 | TRBV5-1 | CASSLAGTGGGYTF
NA | TRBV14 | CASSPPPPGQINEKLFF
TRBD2 | TRBV30 | CAWSVLMTSGSWNEQFF
NA | TRBV3-1/TRBV3-2 | CASSQGLGVYEQYF
TRBD2 | TRBV30 | CAWSAGARNEQFF
NA | TRBV24-1 | CATSDPATSGDWRGYTF
NA | TRBV2 | CASLDNPNYGYTF
NA | TRBV7-2 | CASTSSTGNYGYTF
TRBD1 | TRBV28 | CASSFLRGRGANVLTF
TRBD1 | TRBV5-1 | CASSLVGTDIQETQYF
TRBD2 | TRBV18 | CASSPPTSGSLEQFF
TRBD1 | TRBV19 | CASSFDVTGGGRISYEQYF
NA | TRBV7-2 | CASSLVEMNTEAFF
NA | TRBV7-2 | CASSLAGYMPSSSYNSPLHF
TRBD2 | TRBV27 | CASSPIAGGVETQYF
TRBD2 | TRBV15 | CATSRAGTSLRGTQYF
NA | TRBV28 | CASTPEYNQPQHF
NA | TRBV28 | CASSLGQWETQYF
TRBD2 | TRBV28 | CASSFGLAGQYF
NA | TRBV30 | CAWGQPLSSYNSPLHF
NA | TRBV28 | CASRLLGYGYTF
NA | TRBV19 | CASSTPTGATGNTIYF
TRBD1 | TRBV7-9 | CASSLGQGGYGYTF
NA | TRBV9 | CASSPGQRYTEAFF
NA | TRBV18 | CASSPTATNEKLFF
TRBD1 | TRBV2 | CASTLQGAAGNTIYF
NA | TRBV6-1 | CASSEWRPGNSPLHF
NA | TRBV9 | CASTRSGSGDYGYTF
TRBD1 | TRBV11-3 | CASSLVWTGVSYEQYF
NA | TRBV4-1 | CASSYTPGSNQPQHF
NA | TRBV19 | CASRPWTVNTEAFF
NA | TRBV3-1/TRBV3-2 | CASSRGTTNEKLFF
NA | TRBV18 | CASSPQGEDNSPLHF
TRBD2 | TRBV27 | CASSPLSGLAGVRNEQFF
NA | TRBV5-5 | CASSLVDGYEQYF
TRBD2 | TRBV4-1 | CASRSPGLAGGPRTGELFF
TRBD1 | TRBV27 | CASSRGDRAIRGEQFF
TRBD1 | TRBV9 | CASSVVPGGTEKLFF
TRBD1 | TRBV11-1 | CASSLDRGEAQYF
NA | TRBV6-2/TRBV6-3 | CASSPPSVARGDF
NA | TRBV4-3 | CASSLSSISGETQYF
NA | TRBV30 | CAWSVGGSGRYEQYF
TRBD2 | TRBV3-1/TRBV3-2 | CASSQPSGREQYF
TRBD2 | TRBV2 | CASSVGGRATDTQYF
NA | TRBV9 | CASSVARGGNNEKLFF
TRBD2 | TRBV4-3 | CASSQDVGLEYTQYF
TRBD2 | TRBV27 | CASRAHGTSDNNEQFF
NA | TRBV7-8 | CASSLTSGFSGANVLTF
NA | TRBV18 | CASSRTASYNEQFF
NA | TRBV20-1 | CSASGGMNTEAFF
NA | TRBV27 | CASSFTGPGELFF
NA | TRBV29-1 | CSVARGQGFDEQYF
NA | TRBV28 | CASRIRFLTSTDTQYF